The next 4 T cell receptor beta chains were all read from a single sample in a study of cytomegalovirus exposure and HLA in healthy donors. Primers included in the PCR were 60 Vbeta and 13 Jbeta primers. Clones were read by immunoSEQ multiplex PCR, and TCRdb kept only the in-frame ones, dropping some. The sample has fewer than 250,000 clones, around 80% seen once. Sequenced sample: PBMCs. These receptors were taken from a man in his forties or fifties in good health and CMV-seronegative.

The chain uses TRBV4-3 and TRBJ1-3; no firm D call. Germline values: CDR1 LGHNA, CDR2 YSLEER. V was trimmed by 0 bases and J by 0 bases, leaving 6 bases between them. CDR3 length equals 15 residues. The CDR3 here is CASSQDHSSGNTIYF. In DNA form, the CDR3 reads TGCGCCAGCAGCCAAGATCACAGCTCTGGAAACACCATATATTTT.

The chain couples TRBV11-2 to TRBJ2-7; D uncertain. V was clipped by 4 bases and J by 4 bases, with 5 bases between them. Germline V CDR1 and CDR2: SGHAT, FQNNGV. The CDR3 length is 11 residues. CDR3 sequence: CASSSLYEQYF. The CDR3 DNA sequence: TGTGCCAGCAGCTCCCTTTACGAGCAGTACTTC.

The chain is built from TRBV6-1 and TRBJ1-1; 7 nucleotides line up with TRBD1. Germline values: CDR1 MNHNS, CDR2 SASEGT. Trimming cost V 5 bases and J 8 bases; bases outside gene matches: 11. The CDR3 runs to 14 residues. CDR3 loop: CASSTAYLDREAFF. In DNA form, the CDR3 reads TGTGCCAGCAGTACCGCTTACTTGGACAGGGAAGCTTTCTTT.

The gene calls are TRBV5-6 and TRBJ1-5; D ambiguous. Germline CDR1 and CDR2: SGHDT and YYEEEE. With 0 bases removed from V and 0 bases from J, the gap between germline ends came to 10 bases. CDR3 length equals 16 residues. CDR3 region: CASSLVVYLSNQPQHF. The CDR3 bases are TGTGCCAGCAGCTTGGTAGTATACCTTAGCAATCAGCCCCAGCATTTT.